This T cell receptor (beta chain) originates from a study of early stage breast cancer tumors. Looking at the study overall: ER+/PR+/HER2- status applied to about 80% of the 16 invasive breast tumors. Each sample averaged approximately 10-fold read coverage.

Data came from immunoSEQ multiplex PCR; TCRdb stores just in-frame clones and leaves some out. The sample contains about 51,000 clones, over 75% of which appear only once. Study-wide points: Comparing each tissue with blood distinguished tumor from normal in about 90% of the 16 patients.

Only one count was recorded for this clone. Its antigen is unknown. Deletions cut 0 bases from V and 2 bases from J, with 17 bases between. This CDR3 spans 17 amino acids. From germline, CDR1 is SNHLY and CDR2 FYNNEI. The sequencing input was blood. The sequence was obtained from a person aged 35-49 years with breast cancer. The rearrangement links TRBV2 to TRBJ2-7; no clear D. CDR3 region: CASSEALRIVVPYEQYF. In DNA form, the CDR3 reads TGTGCCAGCAGTGAAGCGCTTCGAATTGTAGTACCCTACGAGCAGTACTTC.